These 10 T cell receptor beta chains share one sample of origin, sequenced in a study of shared clonotypes between healthy human individuals. Repertoires were generated with immunoSEQ multiplex PCR, while TCRdb's copy carries only in-frame clones and drops some. This sample has hundreds of thousands of clones, with less than 96% found just once. Sequencing was done on a sample of naive CD4+ T cells sorted from blood. Stated subset: CD45RA+ positively selected. The receptors shown here come from a woman aged 25 to 39 in good health.

This chain connects TRBV5-5 to TRBJ1-1; tentatively, D is TRBD1 (5 bases). Looked up from germline, CDR1 is SGHKS and CDR2 is YYEKEE (reference sequence). V lost 4 bases to trimming and J lost 4 bases, with 11 bases between them. The CDR3 totals 13 residues. The CDR3 DNA reads as TGTGCCAGCAGCGTCGTGGGGGGCACTGAAGCTTTCTTT. It specifies CASSVVGGTEAFF.

The chain links TRBV6-6 to TRBJ2-5; D unresolved. The CDR3 spans 14 residues. Germline CDR1 is MNHNY and CDR2 is SVGAGI (reference sequence). Trimming shortened V by 6 bases and J by 4 bases, and 15 bases separated the two germline ends. In nucleotides, the CDR3 is TGTGCCAGCAGCCTCAATAGCAGACTAGAGACCCAGTACTTC. It specifies CASSLNSRLETQYF.

The V and J genes are TRBV6-5 and TRBJ1-3; tentative D call: TRBD1 (5 bases). The length of the CDR3 is 15 residues. V was shortened by 0 bases and J by 4 bases, with 10 bases between the two germline ends. CDR1 and CDR2 (germline): MNHEY, SVGAGI. Here the CDR3 reads CASSYSWGAGNTIYF. The DNA for the CDR3 is TGTGCCAGCAGTTACTCTTGGGGCGCGGGAAACACCATATATTTT.

The V gene is TRBV9, the J gene TRBJ1-1; D unresolved. V lost 2 bases to trimming and J lost 3 bases, with 11 bases between them. The CDR3 is made up of 14 amino acids. Germline lookup yields CDR1 SGDLS and CDR2 YYNGEE. The CDR3 region is CASSVIGPDTEAFF. The CDR3 DNA is TGTGCCAGCAGCGTGATAGGGCCAGACACTGAAGCTTTCTTT. Full variable domain (outside the CDR3, taken from reference TRBV9 and TRBJ1-1): DSGVTQTPKHLITATGQRVTLRCSPRSGDLSVYWYQQSLDQGLQFLIQYYNGEERAKGNILERFSAQQFPDLHSELNLSSLELGDSALYFCASSVIGPDTEAFFGQGTRLTVV.

This clone appeared once. This chain uses TRBV6-5 with TRBJ2-7, with D maybe TRBD2 (6 bases). The germline V and J ends were trimmed by 5 bases and 2 bases, with 13 bases remaining between them. CDR1 and CDR2 (germline): MNHEY, SVGAGI. CDR3 length: 14 amino acids. The CDR3: CASSDAGYTYEQYF. The CDR3 region has the DNA TGTGCCAGCAGTGATGCGGGATACACCTACGAGCAGTACTTC.

This clone was seen only a few times. The gene calls are TRBV4-2 and TRBJ1-1; no firm D call. The CDR3 spans 15 residues. V was cut by 3 bases and J by 4 bases, with 15 bases left in between. From germline, CDR1 is LGHNA and CDR2 YNFKEQ. The CDR3 coding sequence is TGTGCCAGCAGCCACGACCTCCCAGGCGGCACTGAAGCTTTCTTT. Translating it yields CASSHDLPGGTEAFF.

The chain uses TRBV10-1 and TRBJ2-5, with TRBD2 matching over 10 bases. Germline values: CDR1 WNHNN, CDR2 SYGVQD (reference sequence). The V gene end was trimmed by 9 bases and the J gene end by 4 bases; junction bases not matched to a gene: 8. The CDR3 spans 14 residues. CDR3 sequence reads: CASTSGTSPETQYF. In DNA, the CDR3 is TGCGCCAGTACTAGCGGGACCTCACCAGAGACCCAGTACTTC.

In DNA, the CDR3 is TGTGCCAGCAGTTCCCCCGGGACCGTGAACACTGAAGCTTTCTTT. This codes for CASSSPGTVNTEAFF. The chain combines TRBV28 with TRBJ1-1; maybe TRBD1 (5 bases). This CDR3 has 15 amino acids. Germline V lookup: CDR1 MDHEN, CDR2 SYDVKM. Trimming shortened V by 4 bases and J by 0 bases, and 12 bases separated the two germline ends. Filled out from reference TRBV28 and TRBJ1-1, the complete variable domain reads DVKVTQSSRYLVKRTGEKVFLECVQDMDHENMFWYRQDPGLGLRLIYFSYDVKMKEKGDIPEGYSVSREKKERFSLILESASTNQTSMYLCASSSPGTVNTEAFFGQGTRLTVV.

This chain links TRBV2 with TRBJ2-5, with D unclear. TRBJ2-7 explains the end of the DNA better; the J call may be wrong. Per germline, CDR1 SNHLY and CDR2 FYNNEI. The CDR3 consists of 14 residues. The CDR3 reads CASLRFPGDYEQYF. CDR3 in DNA: TGTGCCAGCCTCCGGTTCCCGGGCGACTACGAGCAGTACTTC.

This clone was recorded once. This chain links TRBV28 with TRBJ2-7; 9 bases match TRBD1. Germline V gene lookup returns CDR1 MDHEN and CDR2 SYDVKM. The V and J ends lost 3 bases and 5 bases, in that order; junction bases with no gene match: 11. The CDR3 is made up of 16 amino acids. This CDR3 reads CASSLHQGQGIHEQYF. The CDR3 DNA reads TGTGCCAGCAGTTTGCACCAGGGACAGGGTATCCACGAGCAGTACTTC.